A single sample is the source of the 26 T cell receptor beta chains below, sequenced in a study of T cell responses to AZD1222 COVID-19 vaccine. Sequencing used immunoSEQ multiplex PCR; TCRdb keeps in-frame clones, though not all of them. The sample consists of approximately 170,000 clones, about 91% of them appearing once. The sample consisted of peripheral blood, taken 28 days after the second AZD1222 dose. The source is an adult who received the AZD1222 COVID-19 vaccine.

The rearrangement links TRBV3-1 (or the pseudogene TRBV3-2) to TRBJ1-5; D is possibly TRBD1 (6 bases). Between the trimmed V and J ends, which lost 0 bases and 4 bases, there was a span of 10 bases. CDR1 and CDR2 from the germline V gene are LGHDT and YNNKEL (reference sequence). The CDR3 has 15 residues. CDR3 DNA: TGTGCCAGCAGCCAAGATGGCACAGGGAATCAGCCCCAGCATTTT. Translation: CASSQDGTGNQPQHF.

This clone showed up just once. This rearrangement joins TRBV11-2 to TRBJ1-2, with D unclear. The CDR3 loop spans 16 amino acids. The V gene lost 5 bases and the J gene lost 0 bases, with 16 bases spanning the gap. From germline, CDR1 is SGHAT and CDR2 FQNNGV. The CDR3 spells CASSPSLGSANYGYTF. In nucleotides, the CDR3 is TGTGCCAGCAGCCCTAGTCTGGGGTCGGCTAACTATGGCTACACCTTC. The complete variable domain, with remaining parts taken from reference TRBV11-2 and TRBJ1-2, reads EAGVAQSPRYKIIEKRQSVAFWCNPISGHATLYWYQQILGQGPKLLIQFQNNGVVDDSQLPKDRFSAERLKGVDSTLKIQPAKLEDSAVYLCASSPSLGSANYGYTFGSGTRLTVV.

The genes are TRBV11-3 and TRBJ1-1; the D gene is possibly TRBD1 (6 bases). CDR3 length equals 13 residues. Trimming stripped 4 bases from V and 1 base from J, with 7 bases between. CDR1 and CDR2 from the germline V gene are SGHNT and YENEEA. The CDR3 is CASSWGPNTEAFF. For the CDR3, the DNA is TGTGCCAGCAGCTGGGGGCCGAACACTGAAGCTTTCTTT.

This clone was seen once. Different DNA sequences within this sample yield the same CDR3. The rearrangement joins TRBV4-1 to TRBJ1-2; no clear D gene. The germline gives CDR1 MGHRA, CDR2 YSYEKL. V was clipped by 1 base and J by 3 bases, with 3 bases between them. The CDR3 has 12 residues. The CDR3 sequence is CASSQADYGYTF. Written as DNA, the CDR3 is TGCGCCAGCAGCCAAGCGGACTATGGCTACACCTTC.

The chain is built from TRBV7-3 and TRBJ1-2, with D unclear. Trimming took off 2 bases at V and 1 base at J, with 14 bases between the two ends. CDR1 and CDR2 (germline): SGHTA, FQGTGA. The CDR3 is made up of 16 amino acids. The DNA of the CDR3 is TGTGCCAGCAGCTTATTCGGTAGCGAGATTAACTATGGCTACACCTTC. It encodes CASSLFGSEINYGYTF.

V usage is TRBV6-5 and J usage is TRBJ2-3, with 14 bases aligning to TRBD2. J lost 3 bases, V lost 4 bases, and 3 bases had no gene match. The CDR3 runs 16 residues. CDR1 MNHEY and CDR2 SVGAGI come from the germline V gene. The CDR3 coding sequence is TGTGCCAGCAGTTGGACTAGCGGGGGGTGGACAGATACGCAGTATTTT. Residues: CASSWTSGGWTDTQYF.

The gene calls are TRBV21-1 and TRBJ1-5; TRBD1, the table's D call, lacks a check against the DNA. TRBV21-1 is assigned pseudogene status. The CDR3 runs to 15 residues. CDR3 protein: CASSKGTGSNQPQHF. In nucleotides, the CDR3 is TGTGCCAGCAGCAAAGGGACAGGTAGCAATCAGCCCCAGCATTTT.

The chain joins TRBV5-4 to TRBJ1-3; maybe TRBD1 (6 bases). Germline CDR1 reads SGHNT; CDR2 reads YYREEE (reference sequence). This CDR3 region has 17 residues. V was clipped by 2 bases and J by 4 bases, with 19 bases between them. The CDR3 DNA reads as TGTGCCAGCAGCTTTGCGGGACACCTGGTTGGCGGAAACACCATATATTTT. The encoded protein is CASSFAGHLVGGNTIYF.

The J gene is TRBJ2-1, the V gene TRBV7-2; D is possibly TRBD2 (6 bases). The CDR3 contains 15 residues. CDR1 and CDR2 from the germline V gene are SGHTA and FQGNSA. V gave up 4 bases and J gave up 4 bases, with 14 bases separating them. This CDR3 reads CASSSGAGIYNEQFF. The CDR3 coding sequence is TGTGCCAGCAGCTCCGGGGCGGGAATTTACAATGAGCAGTTCTTC.

The V call is TRBV4-1, the J call TRBJ2-1, with unresolved D. The V gene's germline CDR1 is MGHRA and CDR2 YSYEKL. The length of the CDR3 is 15 residues. Between the trimmed V and J ends, which lost 1 base and 0 bases, there was a span of 7 bases. Here the CDR3 DNA reads TGCGCCAGCAGCCAAGGGCCGCGCTCCTACAATGAGCAGTTCTTC. It yields the protein CASSQGPRSYNEQFF.

V is TRBV20-1 and J is TRBJ1-1; D gene unclear. CDR3 length equals 9 residues. V lost 2 bases to trimming and J lost 11 bases, with 6 bases between them. From germline, CDR1 is DFQATT and CDR2 SNEGSKA (reference sequence). CDR3 nucleotide sequence: TGCAGTGCTAGAACACGCGCTTTCTTT. Protein: CSARTRAFF.

V and J are TRBV29-1 and TRBJ2-2; the D is unclear. The ends were cut back, 5 bases at V and 1 base at J, with 11 bases in the middle. Germline-derived CDR1 and CDR2 are SQVTM and ANQGSEA. The CDR3 runs 14 residues. The CDR3 loop is CSVRRHENTGELFF. The DNA of the CDR3 is TGCAGCGTTCGTCGACATGAGAACACCGGGGAGCTGTTTTTT.

This clone was detected once. V usage is TRBV3-1 (or the pseudogene TRBV3-2) and J usage is TRBJ2-2; the D call may be TRBD1 or TRBD2 (6 bases each). V lost 2 bases and J 1 base, leaving 11 bases between the germline ends. CDR3 size: 16 residues. Germline CDR1 is LGHDT and CDR2 is YNNKEL (reference sequence). The CDR3 loop reads CASSQSKGGNTGELFF. In DNA, the CDR3 is TGTGCCAGCAGCCAAAGCAAGGGGGGGAACACCGGGGAGCTGTTTTTT.

This clone was observed a single time. V gene TRBV13 combines with J gene TRBJ2-3, with D hard to call. This CDR3 is 12 amino acids long. Germline CDR1 and CDR2: PRHDT and FYEKMQ (reference sequence). The V and J ends lost 5 bases and 2 bases respectively, with 5 bases between them. The CDR3 loop is CASSPNTDTQYF. As DNA, the CDR3 is TGTGCCAGCAGCCCTAACACAGATACGCAGTATTTT.

The chain combines TRBV9 with TRBJ1-3; TRBD1 is a possible D gene (6 bases). Trimming removed 0 bases at V and 1 base at J, with 14 bases between. CDR1 is SGDLS and CDR2 is YYNGEE in the germline V gene. There are 17 residues in the CDR3. CDR3 in amino acids: CASSVGGGQRSGNTIYF. CDR3 DNA: TGTGCCAGCAGCGTAGGTGGGGGCCAAAGGTCTGGAAACACCATATATTTT.

The chain uses TRBV7-8 and TRBJ1-5, with a possible D match to TRBD1 (5 bases). This CDR3 contains 14 residues. Trimming removed 1 base from V and 7 bases from J, with 11 bases in between. Germline assignment: CDR1 SGHVS and CDR2 FQNEAQ. Here the CDR3 DNA reads TGTGCCAGCAGCTTAGAGCGGCAGGGCCAGCCCCAGCATTTT. Translating gives CASSLERQGQPQHF.

The chain links TRBV5-1 to TRBJ2-1; 10 positions agree with TRBD1. The V and J ends lost 3 bases and 6 bases, in that order; junction bases with no gene match: 0. CDR3 length: 13 amino acids. Germline V gene sequence: CDR1 SGHRS, CDR2 YFSETQ. The CDR3 is CASSWTGGNEQFF. The CDR3 DNA reads TGCGCCAGCAGCTGGACAGGGGGCAATGAGCAGTTCTTC.

This rearrangement joins TRBV19 to TRBJ1-1, with D perhaps matching TRBD1 (6 bases). The CDR3 is 15 amino acids. V was shortened by 0 bases and J by 8 bases, with 16 bases between the two germline ends. Germline CDR1 is LNHDA and CDR2 is SQIVND (reference sequence). CDR3 DNA: TGTGCCAGTAGTATAGATCGGACAGTCCCGGGGGAAGCTTTCTTT. As protein: CASSIDRTVPGEAFF.

The chain links TRBV12-3 or TRBV12-4 to TRBJ1-6; D possibly corresponds to TRBD1 (6 bases). CDR3 length: 13 residues. V lost 3 bases, J lost 8 bases, and 8 bases lay in between. CDR3 DNA sequence: TGTGCCAGCAGTTTTACAGGGTATTCACCCCTCCACTTT. This codes for CASSFTGYSPLHF.

CDR3 coding DNA: TGTGCCAGCAGTTTGGAATATGAAAAACTGTTTTTT. Translated, it gives CASSLEYEKLFF. The chain uses TRBV12-3 or TRBV12-4 and TRBJ1-4, with D hard to call. V was pared by 3 bases and J by 6 bases, with 5 bases between. The CDR3 is 12 residues long.

The rearrangement links TRBV6-5 to TRBJ1-1; no clear D. Germline V gene lookup returns CDR1 MNHEY and CDR2 SVGAGI. This CDR3 comprises 13 residues. V lost 5 bases and J lost 1, with 8 bases in between. CDR3 bases: TGTGCCAGCAGTCCCCTCGAGAACACTGAAGCTTTCTTT. Its translation is CASSPLENTEAFF.

This clone appeared once. This chain connects TRBV15 to TRBJ1-2, with 9 positions matching TRBD1. Unmatched junction bases numbered 14, after V lost 3 bases and J lost 6 bases. This CDR3 is 17 amino acids long. The germline gives CDR1 LNHNV, CDR2 YYDKDF (reference sequence). CDR3 in amino acids: CATSRIRDREGGHGYTF. In DNA form, the CDR3 reads TGTGCCACCAGCAGGATCCGGGACAGGGAAGGAGGGCATGGCTACACCTTC. Full variable domain (rest looked up from reference TRBV15 and TRBJ1-2): DAMVIQNPRYQVTQFGKPVTLSCSQTLNHNVMYWYQQKSSQAPKLLFHYYDKDFNNEADTPDNFQSRRPNTSFCFLDIRSPGLGDTAMYLCATSRIRDREGGHGYTFGSGTRLTVV.

The gene calls are TRBV27 and TRBJ1-1; D is possibly TRBD1 (6 bases). V was shortened by 0 bases and J by 0 bases, with 17 bases between the two germline ends. The CDR3 is 18 amino acids. In germline, CDR1 is MNHEY, CDR2 SMNVEV (reference sequence). The CDR3 spells CASSLSQGHATLNTEAFF. In nucleotides, the CDR3 is TGTGCCAGCAGTTTATCCCAGGGACACGCTACCCTGAACACTGAAGCTTTCTTT.

The V call is TRBV5-4, the J call TRBJ1-3; D unresolved. CDR3 length: 14 residues. V gave up 0 bases and J gave up 0 bases, with 4 bases separating them. Looked up from germline, CDR1 is SGHNT and CDR2 is YYREEE (reference sequence). For the CDR3, the DNA is TGTGCCAGCAGCTTGGGGGGCTCTGGAAACACCATATATTTT. It translates to CASSLGGSGNTIYF.

The chain has TRBV14 and TRBJ1-1, with 8 bases that match TRBD1. Per germline, CDR1 SGHDN and CDR2 FVKESK. The CDR3 runs to 15 residues. The ends lost 3 bases at V and 5 bases at J; junction bases unmatched: 8. The CDR3: CASSQHRGMGTEAFF. The CDR3 DNA reads TGTGCCAGCAGCCAGCACAGGGGGATGGGGACTGAAGCTTTCTTT.

This sequence joins TRBV12-3 or TRBV12-4 and TRBJ2-3; D gene ambiguous. The CDR3 totals 13 residues. Trimming took off 1 base at V and 6 bases at J, with 8 bases between the two ends. CDR3: CASSLGYKDTQYF. The CDR3, as DNA: TGTGCCAGCAGTTTAGGATATAAGGATACGCAGTATTTT.